Sequencing of this T cell receptor (beta chain) was carried out in a study of T-cell memory formation after mild COVID-19. Notes on the study in general: That cross-reactive memory joined was suggested by some responding clones appearing in pre-infection memory.

Each CDR3 protein is one row after TCRdb ran MiXCR on the 5' RACE reads. Among some 160,000 distinct CDR3 sequences listed, 25% to 40% were seen once. CDR1 DFQATT and CDR2 SNEGSKA come from the germline V gene (reference sequence). V lost 2 bases and J lost 6, with 13 bases in between. This CDR3 contains 13 residues. This clonotype was recorded at least ten times. What it binds is unknown. Sequences were obtained from PBMCs or a T cell subset sorted from them (not recorded which). This rearrangement joins TRBV20-1 to TRBJ1-2; tentative D call: TRBD1 (5 bases). The TCR sequence derives from an adult woman who had mild COVID-19 (a few samples of this study predate the infection). Cell type and time point are not known. CDR3 in amino acids: CSARWNSGDGYTF. The CDR3 DNA is TGCAGTGCTAGATGGAATTCGGGGGATGGCTACACCTTC.